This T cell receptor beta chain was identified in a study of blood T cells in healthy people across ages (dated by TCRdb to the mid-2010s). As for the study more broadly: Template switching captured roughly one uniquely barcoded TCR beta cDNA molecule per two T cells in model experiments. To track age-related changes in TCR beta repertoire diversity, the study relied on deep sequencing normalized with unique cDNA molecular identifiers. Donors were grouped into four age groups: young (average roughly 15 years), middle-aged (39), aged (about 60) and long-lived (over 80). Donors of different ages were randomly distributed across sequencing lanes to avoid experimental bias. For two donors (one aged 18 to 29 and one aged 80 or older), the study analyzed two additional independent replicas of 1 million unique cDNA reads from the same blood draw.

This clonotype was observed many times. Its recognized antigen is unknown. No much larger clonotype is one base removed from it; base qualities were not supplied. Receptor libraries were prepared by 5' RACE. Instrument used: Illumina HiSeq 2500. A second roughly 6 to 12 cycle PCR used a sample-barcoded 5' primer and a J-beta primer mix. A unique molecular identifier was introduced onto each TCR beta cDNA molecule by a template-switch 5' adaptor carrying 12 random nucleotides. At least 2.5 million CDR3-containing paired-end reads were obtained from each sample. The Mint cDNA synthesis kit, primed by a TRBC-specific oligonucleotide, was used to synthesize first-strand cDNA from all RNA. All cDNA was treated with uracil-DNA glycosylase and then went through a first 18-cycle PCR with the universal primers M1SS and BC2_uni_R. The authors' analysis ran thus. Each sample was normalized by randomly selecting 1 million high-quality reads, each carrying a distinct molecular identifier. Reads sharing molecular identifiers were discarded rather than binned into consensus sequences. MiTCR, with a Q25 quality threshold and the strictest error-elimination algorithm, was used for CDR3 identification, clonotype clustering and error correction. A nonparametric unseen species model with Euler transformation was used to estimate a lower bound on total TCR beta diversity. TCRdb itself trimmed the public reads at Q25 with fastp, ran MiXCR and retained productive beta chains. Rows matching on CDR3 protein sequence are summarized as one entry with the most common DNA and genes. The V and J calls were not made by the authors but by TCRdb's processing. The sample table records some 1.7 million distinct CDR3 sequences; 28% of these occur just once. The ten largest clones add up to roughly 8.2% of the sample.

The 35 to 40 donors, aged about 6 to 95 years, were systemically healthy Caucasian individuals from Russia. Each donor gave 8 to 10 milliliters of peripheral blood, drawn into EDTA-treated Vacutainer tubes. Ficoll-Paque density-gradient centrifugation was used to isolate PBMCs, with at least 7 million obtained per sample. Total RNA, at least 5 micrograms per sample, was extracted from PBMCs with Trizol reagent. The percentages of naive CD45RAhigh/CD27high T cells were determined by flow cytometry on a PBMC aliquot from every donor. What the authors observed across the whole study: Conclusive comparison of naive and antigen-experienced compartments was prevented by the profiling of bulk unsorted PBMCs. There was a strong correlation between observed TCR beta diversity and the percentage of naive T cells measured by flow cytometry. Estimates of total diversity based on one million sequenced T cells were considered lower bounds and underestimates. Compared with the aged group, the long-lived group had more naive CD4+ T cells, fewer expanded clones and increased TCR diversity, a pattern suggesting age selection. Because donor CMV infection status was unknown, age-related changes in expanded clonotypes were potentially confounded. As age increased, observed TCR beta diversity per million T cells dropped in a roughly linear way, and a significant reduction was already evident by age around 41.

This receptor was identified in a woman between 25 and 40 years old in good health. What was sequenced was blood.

The DNA sequence is given as TGCGCCAGCTTGGGGGGTAGCAATCAGCCCCAGCATTTT. Translated, this gives CASLGGSNQPQHF. The rearranged segments are TRBV5-1 and TRBJ1-5; matching of 5 bases hints at TRBD1 as the D gene. CDR1 is given as SGHRS and CDR2 as YFSETQ, both from the germline V gene. Trimming costs V 7 bases and J 0 bases, and their ends lie 8 bases apart. Measured from the cysteine to the phenylalanine, the CDR3 is 13 residues long. Here the CDR3 DNA is all that survives: 39 bases in frame from base 1.